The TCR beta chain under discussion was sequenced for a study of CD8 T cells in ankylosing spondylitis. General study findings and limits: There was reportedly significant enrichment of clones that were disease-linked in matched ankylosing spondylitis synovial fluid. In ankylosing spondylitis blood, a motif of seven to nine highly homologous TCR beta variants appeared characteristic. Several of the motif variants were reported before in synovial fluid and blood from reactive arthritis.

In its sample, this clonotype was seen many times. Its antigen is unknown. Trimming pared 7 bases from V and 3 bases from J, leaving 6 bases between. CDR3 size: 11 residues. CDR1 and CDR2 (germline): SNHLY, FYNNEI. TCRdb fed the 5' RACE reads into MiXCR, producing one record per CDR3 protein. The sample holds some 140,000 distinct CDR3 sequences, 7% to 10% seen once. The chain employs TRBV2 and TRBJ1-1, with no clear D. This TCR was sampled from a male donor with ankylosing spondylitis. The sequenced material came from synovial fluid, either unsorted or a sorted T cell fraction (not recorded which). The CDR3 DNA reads TGTGCCAGCACCTTCGACACTGAAGCTTTCTTT. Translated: CASTFDTEAFF.